These 21 T cell receptor beta chains were all obtained from the same sample, sequenced in a study of T cell repertoires in cytomegalovirus infection. TCRdb passed the reads through MiXCR, listing each CDR3 protein once. The table records about 100,000 distinct CDR3 sequences, more than 15% of them present only once. Sequencing was done on a sample of PBMCs. These receptors originate from a human donor in good health (CMV status not recorded). Some clones in this sample may be carry-over from other donors' samples.

As to this clonotype: A much larger clone lies a single base off, so this may be a read error. The conserved phenylalanine or tryptophan normally closing the CDR3 is absent here, so this likely arose from a read error. The chain is built from TRBV12-3 or TRBV12-4 and TRBJ2-1; D is perhaps TRBD1 (5 bases). Trimming removed 6 bases at V and 9 bases at J, with 12 bases between. CDR3 length: 12 residues. CDR3 amino acids: CASRLRVAEQFL. CDR3 nucleotides: TGTGCCAGCAGACTCAGGGTCGCTGAGCAGTTCCTC.

CDR3 protein: CASSRSGTNSPLHF. DNA for the CDR3: TGTGCCAGCAGCCGATCCGGAACTAATTCACCCCTCCACTTT. The chain joins TRBV7-3 to TRBJ1-6; D uncertain. V was shortened by 5 bases and J by 6 bases, with 11 bases between the two germline ends. The CDR3 has 14 amino acids. Germline V gives CDR1 SGHTA, CDR2 FQGTGA.

This clonotype was found many times. The chain combines TRBV7-2 with TRBJ1-2, with D maybe TRBD1 (6 bases). In germline, CDR1 is SGHTA, CDR2 FQGNSA. Trimming removed 5 bases at V and 1 base at J, with 14 bases between. The CDR3 extends over 15 amino acids. As DNA, the CDR3 is TGTGCCAGCAGCCGCGGACAGCTTATTAACTATGGCTACACCTTC. It encodes CASSRGQLINYGYTF.

The chain uses TRBV2 and TRBJ2-3; no clear D. V dropped 4 bases and J dropped 5 bases, with 7 bases sitting between them. Germline-derived CDR1 and CDR2 are SNHLY and FYNNEI. The CDR3 is 12 residues long. In nucleotides, the CDR3 is TGTGCCAGCAGTGCGACCCGAGATACGCAGTATTTT. Its translation is CASSATRDTQYF.

This clonotype was seen at least ten times. V gene TRBV7-2 combines with J gene TRBJ2-2; D not resolved. The CDR3 extends over 15 amino acids. Trimming took 2 bases from V and 1 from J, leaving 8 bases between them. Germline CDR1 and CDR2: SGHTA and FQGNSA. The CDR3, as DNA: TGTGCCAGCAGCTTAACGGGTCAGAACACCGGGGAGCTGTTTTTT. This codes for CASSLTGQNTGELFF.

The V call is TRBV18, the J call TRBJ1-2; TRBD1 is a possible D gene (5 bases). Germline lookup yields CDR1 KGHSH and CDR2 LQKENI. The CDR3 length is 11 residues. Trimming left V 2 bases short and J 13 bases short, with 11 bases between. As DNA, the CDR3 is TGTGCCAGCTCACCAGGAGAAAGGGGCACCTTC. It translates to CASSPGERGTF.

The chain uses TRBV18 and TRBJ1-2; no clear D. Germline CDR1 KGHSH, CDR2 LQKENI. This CDR3 region has 14 residues. Trimming pared 2 bases from V and 4 bases from J, leaving 11 bases between. The CDR3: CASSPKDGVYGYTF. In DNA, the CDR3 is TGTGCCAGCTCACCAAAGGACGGAGTCTATGGCTACACCTTC. Full variable domain (missing parts from reference TRBV18 and TRBJ1-2): NAGVMQNPRHLVRRRGQEARLRCSPMKGHSHVYWYRQLPEEGLKFMVYLQKENIIDESGMPKERFSAEFPKEGPSILRIQQVVRGDSAAYFCASSPKDGVYGYTFGSGTRLTVV.

Many counts were recorded for this clonotype. The chain employs TRBV19 and TRBJ1-5, with a tentative D call TRBD1 (5 bases). The CDR3 length is 13 residues. V was clipped by 5 bases and J by 5 bases, with 10 bases between them. CDR1 LNHDA and CDR2 SQIVND come from the germline V gene (reference sequence). The CDR3 nucleotides are TGTGCCAGTAGTGCCAGACAGCATCAGCCCCAGCATTTT. Amino acids: CASSARQHQPQHF.

The chain uses TRBV20-1 and TRBJ1-1, with 7 bases aligning to TRBD1. There are 13 residues in the CDR3. V trimming: 4 bases; J trimming: 2 bases; junction bases outside the gene matches: 4. From germline, CDR1 is DFQATT and CDR2 SNEGSKA (reference sequence). The CDR3 coding sequence is TGCAGTGCTATCCGACAGGGCAACACTGAAGCTTTCTTT. Translating gives CSAIRQGNTEAFF.

This clonotype appeared many times. The gene calls are TRBV11-2 and TRBJ2-1, with 9 bases aligning to TRBD2. Trimming cost V 1 base and J 12 bases; bases outside gene matches: 7. CDR3 length equals 14 residues. The germline V gene has CDR1 SGHAT and CDR2 FQNNGV. Here the CDR3 reads CASSLVLAGRRQFF. CDR3 DNA sequence: TGTGCCAGCAGCTTAGTGCTAGCGGGGAGGAGGCAGTTCTTC.

This clonotype was seen a handful of times. V gene TRBV29-1 combines with J gene TRBJ1-1, with a possible D match to TRBD1 (6 bases). V was shortened by 6 bases and J by 0 bases, with 11 bases between the two germline ends. The germline V gene has CDR1 SQVTM and CDR2 ANQGSEA. This CDR3 is 13 amino acids long. In DNA, the CDR3 is TGCAGCGTCAAACGGGGGCTGAACACTGAAGCTTTCTTT. As protein: CSVKRGLNTEAFF.

The chain couples TRBV7-2 to TRBJ2-3; D tentatively reads TRBD1 or TRBD2 (6 bases each). Trimming pared 8 bases from V and 2 bases from J, leaving 17 bases between. CDR3 size: 15 residues. Germline V lookup: CDR1 SGHTA, CDR2 FQGNSA. The CDR3 DNA sequence: TGTGCCAGCTGCCCCGGGGGCTCGTACACAGATACGCAGTATTTT. This encodes CASCPGGSYTDTQYF.

This clonotype was detected a few times. The chain couples TRBV6-2 or TRBV6-3 to TRBJ2-7; tentatively, D is TRBD2 (5 bases). Germline CDR1 reads MNHEY; CDR2 reads SVGEGT. CDR3 size: 12 residues. Deletions cut 6 bases from V and 9 bases from J, with 15 bases between. The CDR3 region is CASSPSGMGQYF. The CDR3 coding sequence is TGTGCCAGCAGCCCATCCGGGATGGGGCAGTACTTC.

This clonotype was observed a handful of times. This sequence joins TRBV10-3 and TRBJ1-2; TRBD1 might be the D (5 bases). This CDR3 is built from 14 residues. The germline V and J ends were trimmed by 2 bases and 4 bases, with 11 bases remaining between them. Germline V lookup: CDR1 ENHRY, CDR2 SYGVKD. DNA of the CDR3: TGTGCCATCAGTGAGGGCAGGGCCCCCTATGGCTACACCTTC. It encodes CAISEGRAPYGYTF.

Regarding this clonotype: Germline is not matched at one junction end, which may reflect a read error. The chain combines TRBV4-1 with TRBJ1-1; TRBD1 matches at 8 bases. Looked up from germline, CDR1 is MGHRA and CDR2 is YSYEKL. CDR3 length equals 17 residues. This CDR3 reads CVSSQKTQGAGGWAAFF. The CDR3 nucleotides are TGCGTCAGCAGCCAAAAAACGCAGGGGGCGGGTGGATGGGCAGCTTTCTTT.

In its sample, this clonotype was seen many times. The junction departs from germline at one end; a sequencing error may be responsible. The V and J genes are TRBV7-7 and TRBJ2-2; D call uncertain. This CDR3 spans 14 amino acids. Germline V gene lookup returns CDR1 SSHAT and CDR2 FNYEAQ (reference sequence). The DNA for the CDR3 is TGTGCTAGCAGCCCAGTCGGGCGCACCGGGGAGCTGTTTTTT. Translating gives CASSPVGRTGELFF.

The sample holds a few counts of this clonotype. The gene calls are TRBV5-4 and TRBJ2-1; maybe TRBD1 (7 bases). Between the trimmed V and J ends, which lost 6 bases and 7 bases, there was a span of 11 bases. Germline V CDR1 and CDR2: SGHNT, YYREEE (reference sequence). CDR3 size: 12 residues. Here the CDR3 DNA reads TGTGCCAGCATGACAGGGAGGAATGAGCAGTTCTTC. Protein sequence: CASMTGRNEQFF.

The chain uses TRBV24-1 and TRBJ2-2, with TRBD1 matching over 11 bases. There are 17 residues in the CDR3. Germline CDR1 is KGHDR and CDR2 is SFDVKD. With V trimmed by 4 bases and J by 3 bases, 6 bases remained unmatched. The CDR3 protein is CATSDLGQGEDTGELFF. CDR3 in DNA: TGTGCCACCAGTGACTTGGGACAGGGGGAAGACACCGGGGAGCTGTTTTTT.

The CDR3 bases are TGTGCCAGCAGACTAGAAGAGACCCAGTACTTC. This translates into CASRLEETQYF. J is TRBJ2-5 and V is TRBV7-4, with a weak D call TRBD2 (5 bases). V lost 6 bases to trimming and J lost 3 bases, with 5 bases between them. Looked up from germline, CDR1 is SGHVT and CDR2 is SQSDAQ. The CDR3 totals 11 residues.

The chain uses TRBV15 and TRBJ2-3; D gene uncertain. V shed 0 bases and J shed 0 bases, with 7 bases lying between them. Germline V gene lookup returns CDR1 LNHNV and CDR2 YYDKDF (reference sequence). The CDR3 consists of 15 residues. CDR3 nucleotide sequence: TGTGCCACCAGCAGAGAGGCCGGTAGCACAGATACGCAGTATTTT. This translates into CATSREAGSTDTQYF.

The sample holds many counts of this clonotype. The chain joins TRBV7-2 to TRBJ2-5; D gene unclear. Trimming took off 1 base at V and 5 bases at J, with 14 bases between the two ends. CDR1 and CDR2 from the germline V gene are SGHTA and FQGNSA. The CDR3 length is 15 residues. The CDR3 DNA follows: TGTGCCAGCAGCTTAGATGGCGGCCTGGGGGAGACCCAGTACTTC. Its translation: CASSLDGGLGETQYF.